Listed here are 28 T cell receptor beta chains from one sample, sequenced in a study of blood T cell repertoires in COVID-19 (TCRdb year 2020). The library was built by means of the immunoSEQ multiplex PCR assay. What TCRdb holds here is the immuneACCESS table cut down to in-frame rearrangements. Part of the clones is not present; checked against another copy, under half of the missing clones reflect an unresolved V gene, and the others are unexplained. Within this sample are hundreds of thousands of clones, with approximately 87% of them counted one time only. The ten biggest clones cover 3.1% of the sample. Source material: PBMCs or T cells enriched from blood (not recorded which). The receptors come from a woman aged 50 to 65 in a cohort exposed to, infected with or recovered from COVID-19 (not recorded which).

J is TRBJ1-2 and V is TRBV7-2; D gene uncertain. Trimming left V 1 base short and J 8 bases short, with 11 bases between. The CDR3 loop spans 13 amino acids. Germline CDR1 and CDR2: SGHTA and FQGNSA. The CDR3 DNA reads as TGTGCCAGCAGCTTAGAACCGGGAGCCGGCTACACCTTC. As protein: CASSLEPGAGYTF.

The chain links TRBV30 to TRBJ1-1; weak D call: TRBD1 (6 bases). Deletions cut 5 bases from V and 3 bases from J, with 13 bases between. The germline V gene encodes CDR1 GTSNPN and CDR2 SVGIG (reference sequence). This CDR3 comprises 13 residues. CDR3 amino acids: CAWARGTDTEAFF. The DNA of the CDR3 is TGTGCCTGGGCCAGGGGTACTGACACTGAAGCTTTCTTT.

The genes are TRBV11-1 and TRBJ1-2, with TRBD1 matching over 8 bases. V gave up 5 bases and J gave up 6 bases; unmatched junction bases: 8. There are 14 residues in the CDR3. CDR1 is SGHAT and CDR2 is FQDESV in the germline V gene (reference sequence). The CDR3 region has the DNA TGTGCCAGCAGCCTCTCCGGGGGACAGGATGGCTACACCTTC. The encoded protein is CASSLSGGQDGYTF.

V is TRBV27 and J is TRBJ2-2; D gene ambiguous. V lost 4 bases, J lost 3 bases, and 9 bases lay in between. This CDR3 is built from 14 residues. Germline V gene lookup returns CDR1 MNHEY and CDR2 SMNVEV (reference sequence). CDR3 DNA sequence: TGTGCCAGCAGTTACGAACGGGACACCGGGGAGCTGTTTTTT. This gives the protein CASSYERDTGELFF.

The rearrangement uses TRBV7-9 and TRBJ1-2, with D tentatively TRBD1 (5 bases). This CDR3 spans 12 amino acids. V was shortened by 5 bases and J by 8 bases, with 12 bases between the two germline ends. Looked up from germline, CDR1 is SEHNR and CDR2 is FQNEAQ (reference sequence). CDR3 amino acids: CASSQRQTGYTF. DNA for the CDR3: TGTGCCAGCAGCCAAAGACAGACGGGCTACACCTTC.

As concerns this clone: In the same sample, other DNA sequences code for this CDR3. The chain is built from TRBV18 and TRBJ1-1; D uncertain. CDR3 size: 14 residues. Deletions cut 3 bases from V and 4 bases from J, with 12 bases between. The germline gives CDR1 KGHSH, CDR2 LQKENI. CDR3 amino acids: CASSPPSVSTEAFF. Here the CDR3 DNA reads TGTGCCAGCTCACCCCCCTCTGTGAGCACTGAAGCTTTCTTT.

This clone showed up just once. The rearrangement joins TRBV5-1 to TRBJ2-5, with D uncertain. The CDR3 totals 13 residues. V was shortened by 0 bases and J by 5 bases, with 8 bases between the two germline ends. Germline V gene data show CDR1 as SGHRS and CDR2 as YFSETQ. The CDR3 DNA sequence: TGCGCCAGCAGCTTGGACTACCCGGAGACCCAGTACTTC. Its protein is CASSLDYPETQYF.

The chain's CDR3 is CASSVKGTGGFPYEQYF. CDR3 in DNA: TGTGCCAGCAGTGTTAAAGGGACAGGGGGATTCCCCTACGAGCAGTACTTC. The chain couples TRBV6-1 to TRBJ2-7, with 11 positions matching TRBD1. The ends lost 4 bases at V and 2 bases at J; junction bases unmatched: 10. The CDR3 is 17 amino acids. Germline CDR1 reads MNHNS; CDR2 reads SASEGT.

This chain uses TRBV19 with TRBJ1-2; TRBD1 matches 7 bases. Losses at the gene ends were 9 bases for V and 3 bases for J; bases not matched to a gene: 7. CDR3 length: 13 amino acids. In germline, CDR1 is LNHDA, CDR2 SQIVND (reference sequence). CDR3 in amino acids: CASQDRVYYGYTF. The CDR3 bases are TGTGCCAGCCAAGACAGGGTGTACTATGGCTACACCTTC.

V and J are TRBV27 and TRBJ1-1; no firm D call. V was clipped by 2 bases and J by 3 bases, with 10 bases between them. Germline V lookup: CDR1 MNHEY, CDR2 SMNVEV (reference sequence). This CDR3 spans 14 amino acids. The chain's CDR3 is CASSLEPGYTEAFF. The CDR3 DNA reads as TGTGCCAGCAGTTTAGAGCCGGGGTACACTGAAGCTTTCTTT.

This clone was recorded once. The chain has TRBV29-1 and TRBJ2-3, with TRBD1 matching 9 bases. This CDR3 is 15 amino acids long. V lost 6 bases, J lost 3 bases, and 10 bases stayed unmatched. The V gene's germline CDR1 is SQVTM and CDR2 ANQGSEA. CDR3 nucleotide sequence: TGCAGCGTCAGAGGACGGACAGGGGAGACAGATACGCAGTATTTT. Protein sequence: CSVRGRTGETDTQYF.

The chain uses TRBV5-1 and TRBJ2-3; D is perhaps TRBD1 (5 bases). Germline V gene data show CDR1 as SGHRS and CDR2 as YFSETQ. Trimming cost V 0 bases and J 2 bases, with 13 bases left between them. The CDR3 has 16 residues. CDR3 sequence: CASSLGTSSLTDTQYF. The DNA of the CDR3 is TGCGCCAGCAGCTTGGGGACATCCTCCCTCACAGATACGCAGTATTTT.

The genes are TRBV2 and TRBJ1-1; the D is unclear. The CDR3 is made up of 13 amino acids. From germline, CDR1 is SNHLY and CDR2 FYNNEI. The ends were cut back, 7 bases at V and 4 bases at J, with 13 bases in the middle. CDR3 region: CASNLKGGTEAFF. The DNA of the CDR3 is TGTGCCAGCAATCTCAAGGGAGGCACTGAAGCTTTCTTT.

This rearrangement joins TRBV5-1 to TRBJ2-3, with a possible D match to TRBD1 (6 bases). Deletions cut 4 bases from V and 4 bases from J, with 10 bases between. Germline V gives CDR1 SGHRS, CDR2 YFSETQ. The CDR3 contains 13 residues. This CDR3 is CASSQQGADTQYF. The CDR3 nucleotides are TGCGCCAGCAGCCAACAGGGAGCAGATACGCAGTATTTT.

CDR3 bases: TGTGCCAGCAGCTTGGGAGTGACAGGAATCTCCTACGAGCAGTACTTC. This gives the protein CASSLGVTGISYEQYF. The chain recombines TRBV5-4 with TRBJ2-7; D is possibly TRBD1 (6 bases). The V gene lost 0 bases and the J gene lost 0 bases, with 13 bases spanning the gap. Germline CDR1 is SGHNT and CDR2 is YYREEE (reference sequence). This CDR3 comprises 16 residues.

This clone was recorded only once. The CDR3 region is CASSIASLYRSPSYEQYF. CDR3 bases: TGTGCCAGTAGTATAGCGAGCCTTTACAGATCCCCCTCCTACGAGCAGTACTTC. The gene calls are TRBV19 and TRBJ2-7, with D uncertain. Trimming pared 1 base from V and 0 bases from J, leaving 19 bases between. CDR1 and CDR2 from the germline V gene are LNHDA and SQIVND (reference sequence). The CDR3 extends over 18 amino acids.

The chain carries TRBV20-1 and TRBJ1-2; TRBD1 aligns across 8 bases. Germline CDR1 DFQATT, CDR2 SNEGSKA (reference sequence). This CDR3 region has 15 residues. Trimming cost V 3 bases and J 4 bases; bases outside gene matches: 10. CDR3 amino acids: CSASGMTGAFYGYTF. DNA of the CDR3: TGCAGTGCTAGTGGCATGACAGGGGCTTTCTATGGCTACACCTTC.

The CDR3 loop reads CASSQDSSYNEQFF. In DNA, the CDR3 is TGTGCCAGCAGCCAAGACTCCTCTTACAATGAGCAGTTCTTC. J is TRBJ2-1 and V is TRBV3-1 (or the pseudogene TRBV3-2); D call uncertain. With 0 bases removed from V and 4 bases from J, the gap between germline ends came to 7 bases. The CDR3 contains 14 residues. From germline, CDR1 is LGHDT and CDR2 YNNKEL (reference sequence).

The chain combines TRBV9 with TRBJ2-2; 8 nucleotides align to TRBD1. This CDR3 is 16 amino acids long. After removal of 3 bases from V and 4 bases from J, the junction contained 8 bases not matched to a gene. CDR1 SGDLS and CDR2 YYNGEE come from the germline V gene. The CDR3 spells CASSGKDRVPTGELFF. The CDR3 DNA reads TGTGCCAGCAGCGGAAAGGACAGGGTCCCCACCGGGGAGCTGTTTTTT.

The CDR3 sequence is CAYSPTGTGTQPQHF. The CDR3 region has the DNA TGTGCCTACTCACCGACCGGGACAGGGACTCAGCCCCAGCATTTT. The V gene is TRBV30, the J gene TRBJ1-5; 9 nucleotides agree with TRBD1. This CDR3 comprises 15 residues. Trimming at V came to 7 bases and at J to 6 bases, leaving 13 bases not matched to a gene. Germline assignment: CDR1 GTSNPN and CDR2 SVGIG (reference sequence). The variable domain in full, with the rest retrieved from reference TRBV30 and TRBJ1-5, is SQTIHQWPATLVQPVGSPLSLECTVEGTSNPNLYWYRQAAGRGLQLLFYSVGIGQISSEVPQNLSASRPQDRQFILSSKKLLLSDSGFYLCAYSPTGTGTQPQHFGDGTRLSIL.

The CDR3 nucleotides read TGTGCCACGGTCGTAGGGACAGGGGTCACACCCCTCCACTTT. Translating it yields CATVVGTGVTPLHF. The V gene is TRBV6-5, the J gene TRBJ1-6, with TRBD1 identical over 10 bases. This CDR3 is built from 14 residues. Germline trimming cut 10 bases from V and 11 bases from J; bases unmatched to any gene: 11. Germline values: CDR1 MNHEY, CDR2 SVGAGI.

The chain's CDR3 is CASTRTGEYSPLHF. CDR3 DNA: TGTGCCAGCACTAGGACAGGGGAGTATTCACCCCTCCACTTT. The V call is TRBV6-5, the J call TRBJ1-6; 9 positions agree with TRBD1. The CDR3 spans 14 residues. The V gene's germline CDR1 is MNHEY and CDR2 SVGAGI. The junction had 6 bases not matched to a gene; V was cut back by 7 bases and J by 8 bases.

This clone was seen a handful of times. The J gene is TRBJ1-2, the V gene TRBV5-5; D uncertain. The ends were cut back, 3 bases at V and 2 bases at J, with 11 bases in the middle. Germline-derived CDR1 and CDR2 are SGHKS and YYEKEE (reference sequence). CDR3 length: 14 amino acids. The CDR3 here is CASSWANPNYGYTF. CDR3 bases: TGTGCCAGCAGCTGGGCCAACCCGAACTATGGCTACACCTTC.

CDR3 DNA: TGTGCCAGCAGCGTAGGAGGGTTCACTGAAGCTTTCTTT. Protein product: CASSVGGFTEAFF. This chain links TRBV9 with TRBJ1-1; D remains ambiguous. Germline V gives CDR1 SGDLS, CDR2 YYNGEE. The CDR3 spans 13 residues. The V end lost 0 bases, the J end lost 4 bases, and 7 bases lay between the germline ends.

The chain combines TRBV18 with TRBJ1-5; TRBD1 aligns across 9 bases. Germline V lookup: CDR1 KGHSH, CDR2 LQKENI. The CDR3 spans 15 residues. V lost 6 bases to trimming and J lost 6 bases; unmatched junction nucleotides: 9. Here the CDR3 reads CASSQLQGASQPQHF. CDR3 bases: TGTGCCAGCTCGCAATTACAGGGGGCTAGTCAGCCCCAGCATTTT. Drawing the rest from reference TRBV18 and TRBJ1-5, the complete variable domain is NAGVMQNPRHLVRRRGQEARLRCSPMKGHSHVYWYRQLPEEGLKFMVYLQKENIIDESGMPKERFSAEFPKEGPSILRIQQVVRGDSAAYFCASSQLQGASQPQHFGDGTRLSIL.

The chain links TRBV6-5 to TRBJ1-5, with D possibly being TRBD1 (5 bases). Germline-derived CDR1 and CDR2 are MNHEY and SVGAGI. The CDR3 covers 16 residues. Trimming pared 2 bases from V and 0 bases from J, leaving 11 bases between. CDR3 DNA sequence: TGTGCCAGCAGTTACCCGACGGGGGATAGCAATCAGCCCCAGCATTTT. Encoded protein: CASSYPTGDSNQPQHF.

The chain recombines TRBV7-2 with TRBJ2-1; 7 positions match TRBD2. CDR1 is SGHTA and CDR2 is FQGNSA in the germline V gene. Losses at the gene ends were 4 bases for V and 5 bases for J; bases not matched to a gene: 8. CDR3 length equals 15 residues. The CDR3: CASSSPGLPNNEQFF. Written as DNA, the CDR3 is TGTGCCAGCAGCTCTCCGGGACTACCCAACAATGAGCAGTTCTTC.

The CDR3: CASSLAPTPNNEQFF. The CDR3 DNA reads as TGCGCCAGCAGCTTGGCTCCCACACCCAACAATGAGCAGTTCTTC. The V gene is TRBV5-1, the J gene TRBJ2-1; D remains unclear. From germline, CDR1 is SGHRS and CDR2 YFSETQ. This CDR3 contains 15 residues. The germline V and J ends were trimmed by 0 bases and 5 bases, with 12 bases remaining between them.